These T cell receptor beta chains were read from a single sample in a study of cytomegalovirus exposure and HLA in healthy donors. Clones were sequenced by immunoSEQ multiplex PCR, and TCRdb holds only the in-frame ones, with some missing. The sample records 170,000 or so clones, 80% being singletons. The sample consisted of PBMCs. These receptor sequences come from a boy aged 5-17 years in good health and CMV-seronegative. Each CDR3 is given with its conserved first and last residue. The listing skips clone size in some rows; elsewhere it reads once, few, many or a size class.

CASSEPGTGLYEQYF,TRBV10-1,once
CASSLPYRTSYEQYF,TRBV28,-
CAPGTGNEKLFF,TRBV21-1,-
CASSRDNEQYF,TRBV2,-
CASSLQRDQPQHF,TRBV27,-
CASSIRPLAGKWTDTQYF,TRBV19,few
CASSSRLAYGYTF,TRBV19,-
CASRPGLAGGRAKNIQYF,TRBV27,once
CASRNNQLAGDEQYF,TRBV19,few
CASSLYGFSSTDTQYF,TRBV5-1,-
CATSRGLEGRSYGYTF,TRBV15,once
CASSKLAGAPDTQYF,TRBV7-9,once
CASSQEPPVSSYNEQFF,TRBV4-3,once
CASSFPTSGSPLHF,TRBV27,-
CASSLAGSGNTIYF,TRBV28,-
CASSLVVRDSEKLFF,TRBV7-2,-
CASSLVELNYGYTF,TRBV7-2,-
CASSWTGGLNSPLHF,TRBV7-8,-
CASGWDRGSEQYF,TRBV19,-
CSVAGTALNQETQYF,TRBV29-1,-
CASSERTGNTGELFF,TRBV2,-
CASGGSGASLNTEAFF,TRBV25-1,-
CSVESVVGRGTEAFF,TRBV29-1,-
CASSPEGPHHEQYF,TRBV5-1,-